This T cell receptor (beta chain) originates from a study of T cell responses to AZD1222 COVID-19 vaccine. Overall study results and limits: In the spike-specific TCR repertoire, nearly half reportedly target unmutated variant regions. Donors skewed white British and female; clonal diversity was possibly underestimated.

Profiled with immunoSEQ multiplex PCR; TCRdb holds only in-frame clones, not every one. This sample carries tens of thousands of clones, roughly 92% of them seen once, and the ten largest clones take 2.5% to 3.5%. CDR1 and CDR2 from the germline V gene are MNHNY and SVGAGI (reference sequence). V shed 5 bases and J 6 bases; nucleotides not matched to a gene: 8. The CDR3 consists of 15 residues. With respect to this clone: Antigen specificity is unknown.

This chain joins TRBV6-6 and TRBJ1-3; TRBD1 agrees at 9 bases. The specimen was peripheral blood, collected 28 days after the second AZD1222 dose. The receptor comes from an adult who received the AZD1222 COVID-19 vaccine. The CDR3 coding sequence is TGTGCCAGCAGTACCTTGGACAGGGGAGAAAACACCATATATTTT. This translates into CASSTLDRGENTIYF.